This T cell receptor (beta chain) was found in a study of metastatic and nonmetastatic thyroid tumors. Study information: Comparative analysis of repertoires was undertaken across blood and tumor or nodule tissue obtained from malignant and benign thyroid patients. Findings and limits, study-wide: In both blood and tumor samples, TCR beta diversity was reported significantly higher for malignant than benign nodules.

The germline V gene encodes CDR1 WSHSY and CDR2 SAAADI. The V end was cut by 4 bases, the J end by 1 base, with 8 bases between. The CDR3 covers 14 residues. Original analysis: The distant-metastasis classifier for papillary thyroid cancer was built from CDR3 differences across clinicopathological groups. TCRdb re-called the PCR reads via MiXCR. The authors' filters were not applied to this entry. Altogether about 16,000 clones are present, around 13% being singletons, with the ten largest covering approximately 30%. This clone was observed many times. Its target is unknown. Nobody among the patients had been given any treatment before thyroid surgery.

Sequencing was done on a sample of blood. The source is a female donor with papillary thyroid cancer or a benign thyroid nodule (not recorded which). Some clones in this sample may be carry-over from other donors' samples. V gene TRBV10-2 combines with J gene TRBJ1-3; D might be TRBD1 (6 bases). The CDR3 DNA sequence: TGCGCCAGCAGTGGCACAGGGTCTGGAAACACCATATATTTT. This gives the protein CASSGTGSGNTIYF.